This T cell receptor beta chain was sequenced in a study of technical replicates of blood from a few donors. The CDR3 covers 12 residues. Trimming pared 5 bases from V and 8 bases from J, leaving 13 bases between. CDR1 and CDR2 from the germline V gene are SGHNT and YYREEE (reference sequence). The repertoire was sequenced with immunoSEQ multiplex PCR; TCRdb's copy has only in-frame clones and lacks some. In the table there are under 95,000 clones, just under 95% of which are singletons. Sequenced input: T cells isolated from PBMCs. The receptor's source is a human donor in good health. This chain joins TRBV5-4 and TRBJ1-1, with a tentative D call TRBD1 (6 bases). The CDR3 sequence is CASRKQGSEAFF. The DNA for the CDR3 is TGTGCCAGCAGAAAACAGGGATCGGAAGCTTTCTTT. The variable domain in full, completed from reference TRBV5-4 and TRBJ1-1, reads ETGVTQSPTHLIKTRGQQVTLRCSSQSGHNTVSWYQQALGQGPQFIFQYYREEENGRGNFPPRFSGLQFPNYSSELNVNALELDDSALYLCASRKQGSEAFFGQGTRLTVV.